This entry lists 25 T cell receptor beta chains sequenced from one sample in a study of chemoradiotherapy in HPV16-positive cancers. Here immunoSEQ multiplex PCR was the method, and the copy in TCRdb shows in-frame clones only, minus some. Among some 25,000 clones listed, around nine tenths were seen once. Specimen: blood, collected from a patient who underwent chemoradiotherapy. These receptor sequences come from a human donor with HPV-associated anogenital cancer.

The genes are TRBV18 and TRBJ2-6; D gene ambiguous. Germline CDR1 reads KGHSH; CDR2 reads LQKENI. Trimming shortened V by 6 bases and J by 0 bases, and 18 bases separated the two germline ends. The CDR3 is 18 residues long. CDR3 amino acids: CASSPRQTLNSGANVLTF. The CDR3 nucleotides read TGTGCCAGCTCCCCAAGACAAACCTTAAACTCTGGGGCCAACGTCCTGACTTTC.

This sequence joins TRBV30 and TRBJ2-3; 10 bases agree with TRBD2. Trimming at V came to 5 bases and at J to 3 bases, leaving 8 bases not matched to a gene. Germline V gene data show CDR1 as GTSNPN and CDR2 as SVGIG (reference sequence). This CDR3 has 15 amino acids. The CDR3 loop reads CAWLKGAGGTDTQYF. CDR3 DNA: TGTGCCTGGCTAAAGGGAGCGGGGGGGACAGATACGCAGTATTTT.

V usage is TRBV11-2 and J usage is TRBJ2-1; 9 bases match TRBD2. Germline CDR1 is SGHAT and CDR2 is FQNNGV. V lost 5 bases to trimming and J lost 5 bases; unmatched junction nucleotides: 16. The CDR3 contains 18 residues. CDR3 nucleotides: TGTGCCAGCAGCCACCCCCGGGGAAGACTAGCGGAACACAATGAGCAGTTCTTC. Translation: CASSHPRGRLAEHNEQFF.

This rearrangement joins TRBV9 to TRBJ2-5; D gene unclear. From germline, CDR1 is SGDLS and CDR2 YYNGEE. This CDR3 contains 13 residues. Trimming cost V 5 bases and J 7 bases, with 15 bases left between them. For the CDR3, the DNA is TGTGCCAGCAGTGCTGACCCTGGCGGGACCCAGTACTTC. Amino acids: CASSADPGGTQYF.

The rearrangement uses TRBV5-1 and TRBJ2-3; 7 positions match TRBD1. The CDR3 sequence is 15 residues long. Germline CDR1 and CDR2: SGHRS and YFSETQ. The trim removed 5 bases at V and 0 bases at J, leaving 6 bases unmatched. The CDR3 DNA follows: TGCGCCAGCAGGACAGGGATTGAGAGCACAGATACGCAGTATTTT. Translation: CASRTGIESTDTQYF.

CDR3 DNA sequence: TGTGCCAGCAGTGAAGAGATGAACACTGAAGCTTTCTTT. It yields the protein CASSEEMNTEAFF. This rearrangement joins TRBV2 to TRBJ1-1; D is uncertain. CDR3 length: 13 amino acids. Germline V CDR1 and CDR2: SNHLY, FYNNEI. The germline V and J ends were trimmed by 1 base and 0 bases, with 3 bases remaining between them.

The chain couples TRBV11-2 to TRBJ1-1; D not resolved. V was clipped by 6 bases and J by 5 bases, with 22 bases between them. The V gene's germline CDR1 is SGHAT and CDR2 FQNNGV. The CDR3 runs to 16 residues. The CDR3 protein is CASRFIRTAKFTEAFF. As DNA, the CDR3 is TGTGCCAGCAGGTTTATAAGGACCGCTAAGTTTACTGAAGCTTTCTTT.

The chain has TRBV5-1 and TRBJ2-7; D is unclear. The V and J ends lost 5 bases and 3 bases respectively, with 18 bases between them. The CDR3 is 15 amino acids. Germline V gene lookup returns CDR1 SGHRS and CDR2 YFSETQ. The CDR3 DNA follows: TGCGCCAGCAGGGTAGGTGACCACGAAGGCTACGAGCAGTACTTC. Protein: CASRVGDHEGYEQYF.

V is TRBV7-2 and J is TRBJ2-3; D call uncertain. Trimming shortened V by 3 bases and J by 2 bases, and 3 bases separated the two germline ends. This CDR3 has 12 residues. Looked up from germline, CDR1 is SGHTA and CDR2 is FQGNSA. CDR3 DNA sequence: TGTGCCAGCAGCTTCTTCACAGATACGCAGTATTTT. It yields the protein CASSFFTDTQYF. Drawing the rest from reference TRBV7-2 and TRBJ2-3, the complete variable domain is GAGVSQSPSNKVTEKGKDVELRCDPISGHTALYWYRQSLGQGLEFLIYFQGNSAPDKSGLPSDRFSAERTGGSVSTLTIQRTQQEDSAVYLCASSFFTDTQYFGPGTRLTVL.

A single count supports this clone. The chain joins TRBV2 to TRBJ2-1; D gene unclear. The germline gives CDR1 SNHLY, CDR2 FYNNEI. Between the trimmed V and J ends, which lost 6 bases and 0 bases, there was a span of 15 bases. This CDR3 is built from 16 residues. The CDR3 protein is CASSGLLPSSYNEQFF. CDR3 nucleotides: TGTGCCAGCAGCGGTCTGCTCCCCAGCTCCTACAATGAGCAGTTCTTC.

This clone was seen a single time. The CDR3 DNA reads TGTGCCAGCTCTCCGGACAGGACCACCTACGAGCAGTACTTC. Translation: CASSPDRTTYEQYF. V and J are TRBV18 and TRBJ2-7; 7 nucleotides line up with TRBD1. From germline, CDR1 is KGHSH and CDR2 LQKENI. This CDR3 is 14 amino acids long. J lost 2 bases, V lost 6 bases, and 7 bases had no gene match.

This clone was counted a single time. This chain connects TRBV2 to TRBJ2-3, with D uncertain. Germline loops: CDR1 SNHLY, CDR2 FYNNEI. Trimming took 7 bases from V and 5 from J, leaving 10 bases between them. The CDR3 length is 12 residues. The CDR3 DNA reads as TGTGCCAGCACCTTGCTTGGAGATACGCAGTATTTT. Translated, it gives CASTLLGDTQYF.

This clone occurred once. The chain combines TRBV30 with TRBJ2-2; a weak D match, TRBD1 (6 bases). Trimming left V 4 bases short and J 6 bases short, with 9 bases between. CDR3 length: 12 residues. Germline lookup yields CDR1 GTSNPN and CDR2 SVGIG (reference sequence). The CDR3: CAWTGDAGELFF. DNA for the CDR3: TGTGCCTGGACAGGGGACGCCGGGGAGCTGTTTTTT. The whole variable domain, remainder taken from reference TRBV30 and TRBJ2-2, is SQTIHQWPATLVQPVGSPLSLECTVEGTSNPNLYWYRQAAGRGLQLLFYSVGIGQISSEVPQNLSASRPQDRQFILSSKKLLLSDSGFYLCAWTGDAGELFFGEGSRLTVL.

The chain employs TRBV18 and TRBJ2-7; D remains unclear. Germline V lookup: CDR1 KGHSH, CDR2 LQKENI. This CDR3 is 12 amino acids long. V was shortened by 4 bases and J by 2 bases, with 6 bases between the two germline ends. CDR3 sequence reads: CASSLSAYEQYF. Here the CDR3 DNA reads TGTGCCAGCTCACTCTCTGCCTACGAGCAGTACTTC.

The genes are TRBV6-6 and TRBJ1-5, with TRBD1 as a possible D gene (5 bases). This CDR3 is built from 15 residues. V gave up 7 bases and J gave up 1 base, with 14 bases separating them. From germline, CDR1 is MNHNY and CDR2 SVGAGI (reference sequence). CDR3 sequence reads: CASTTDWGSNQPQHF. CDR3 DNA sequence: TGTGCCAGCACCACTGATTGGGGGAGCAATCAGCCCCAGCATTTT.

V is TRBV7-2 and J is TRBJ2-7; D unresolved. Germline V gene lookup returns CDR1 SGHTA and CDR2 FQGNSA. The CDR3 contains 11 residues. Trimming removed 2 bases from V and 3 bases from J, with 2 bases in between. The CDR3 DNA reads TGTGCCAGCAGCTTAAGCTACGAGCAGTACTTC. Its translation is CASSLSYEQYF.

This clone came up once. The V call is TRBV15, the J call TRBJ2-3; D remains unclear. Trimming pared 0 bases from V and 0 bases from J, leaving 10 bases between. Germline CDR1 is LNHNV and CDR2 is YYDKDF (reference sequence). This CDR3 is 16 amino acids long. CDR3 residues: CATSRDLVVSTDTQYF. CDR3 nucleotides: TGTGCCACCAGCAGAGATCTGGTAGTGAGCACAGATACGCAGTATTTT.

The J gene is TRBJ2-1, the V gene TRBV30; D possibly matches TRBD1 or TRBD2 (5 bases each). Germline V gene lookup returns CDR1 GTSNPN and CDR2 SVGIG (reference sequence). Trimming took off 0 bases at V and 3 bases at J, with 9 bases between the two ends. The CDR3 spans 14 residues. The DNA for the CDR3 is TGTGCCTGGAGTGTTGAGGGGCACTACAATGAGCAGTTCTTC. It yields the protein CAWSVEGHYNEQFF.

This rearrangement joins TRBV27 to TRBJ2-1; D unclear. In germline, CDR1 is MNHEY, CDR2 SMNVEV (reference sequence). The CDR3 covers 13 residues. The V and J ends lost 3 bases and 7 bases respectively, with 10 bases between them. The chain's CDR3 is CASSFTPQNEQFF. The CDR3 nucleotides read TGTGCCAGCAGTTTTACTCCCCAGAATGAGCAGTTCTTC.

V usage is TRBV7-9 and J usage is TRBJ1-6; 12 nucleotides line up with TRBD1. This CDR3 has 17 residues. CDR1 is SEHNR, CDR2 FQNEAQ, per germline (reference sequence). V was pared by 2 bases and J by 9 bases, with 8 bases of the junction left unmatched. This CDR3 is CASSLLGQGAFFSPLHF. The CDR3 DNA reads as TGTGCCAGCAGCTTACTGGGACAGGGGGCCTTTTTTTCACCCCTCCACTTT.

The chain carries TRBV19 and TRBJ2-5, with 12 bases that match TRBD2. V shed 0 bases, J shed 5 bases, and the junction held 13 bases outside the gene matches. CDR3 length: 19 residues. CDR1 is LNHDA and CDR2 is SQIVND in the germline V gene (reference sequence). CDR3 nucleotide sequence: TGTGCCAGTAGTATAGATGGGGCTAGCGGGGGGGCTTTGATGGAGACCCAGTACTTC. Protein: CASSIDGASGGALMETQYF.

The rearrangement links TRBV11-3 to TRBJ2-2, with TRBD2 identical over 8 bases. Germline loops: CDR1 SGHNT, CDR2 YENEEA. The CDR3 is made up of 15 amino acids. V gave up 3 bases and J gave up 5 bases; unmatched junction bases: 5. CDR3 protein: CASSLGGGRTGELFF. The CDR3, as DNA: TGTGCCAGCAGCTTGGGGGGCGGGAGGACCGGGGAGCTGTTTTTT.

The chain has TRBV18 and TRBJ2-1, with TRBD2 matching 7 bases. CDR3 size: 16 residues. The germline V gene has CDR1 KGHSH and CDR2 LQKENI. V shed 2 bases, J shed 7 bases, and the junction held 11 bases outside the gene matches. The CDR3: CASSPDTGTTYNEQFF. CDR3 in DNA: TGTGCCAGCTCACCAGATACCGGGACTACTTATAATGAGCAGTTCTTC.

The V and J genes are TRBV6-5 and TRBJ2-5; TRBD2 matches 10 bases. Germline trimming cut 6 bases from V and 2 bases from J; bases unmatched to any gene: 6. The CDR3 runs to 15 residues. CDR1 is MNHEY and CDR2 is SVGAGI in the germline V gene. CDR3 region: CASSPQRGGQETQYF. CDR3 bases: TGTGCCAGCAGCCCCCAGCGGGGGGGTCAAGAGACCCAGTACTTC.

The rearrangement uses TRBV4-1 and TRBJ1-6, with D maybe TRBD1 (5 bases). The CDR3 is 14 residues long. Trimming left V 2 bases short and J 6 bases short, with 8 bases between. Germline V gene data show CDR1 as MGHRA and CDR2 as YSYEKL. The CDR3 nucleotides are TGCGCCAGCAGCCAAAGACAGACTAATTCACCCCTCCACTTT. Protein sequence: CASSQRQTNSPLHF.